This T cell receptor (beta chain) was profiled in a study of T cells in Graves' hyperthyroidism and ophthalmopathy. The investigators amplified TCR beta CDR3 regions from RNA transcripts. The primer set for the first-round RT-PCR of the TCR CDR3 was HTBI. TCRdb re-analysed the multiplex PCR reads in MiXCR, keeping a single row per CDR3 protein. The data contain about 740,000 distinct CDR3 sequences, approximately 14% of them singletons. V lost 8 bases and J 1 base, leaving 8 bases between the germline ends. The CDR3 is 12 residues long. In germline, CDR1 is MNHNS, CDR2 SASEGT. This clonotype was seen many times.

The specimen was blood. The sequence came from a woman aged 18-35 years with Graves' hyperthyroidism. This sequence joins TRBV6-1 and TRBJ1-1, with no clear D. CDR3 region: CASSRWNTEAFF. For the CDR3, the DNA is TGTGCCAGCTCACGGTGGAACACTGAAGCTTTCTTT.